The rows below give T cell receptor beta chains drawn from one sample of a study of T cell changes during pregnancy in multiple sclerosis. The table came from immunoSEQ multiplex PCR; TCRdb's copy has only in-frame clones and leaves some out. Seen here are about 93,000 clones, 85% to 95% observed once, and the top ten hold more than 2%. Here the sequenced sample was peripheral blood, taken after pregnancy. Receptor source: a female donor with multiple sclerosis, enrolled in a pregnancy study. The CDR3 runs from the conserved cysteine through the conserved F or W. D genes are given only for firm matches. The size entry is marked missing in some rows and otherwise reads once, few, many or a size class.

CASSPGQYQETQYF	TGCGCCAGCAGCCCTGGACAGTACCAAGAGACCCAGTACTTC	.	TRBV5-1	.	TRBJ2-5
CASSVTSGFASRGELFF	TGTGCCAGCAGCGTGACTAGCGGGTTCGCGTCGAGGGGGGAGCTGTTTTTT	.	TRBV7-8	TRBD2	TRBJ2-2
CAGGRGRGFYEQYF	TGTGCCGGCGGTCGAGGGCGGGGGTTCTACGAGCAGTACTTC	.	TRBV6-1	TRBD2	TRBJ2-7
CASSFRQGALNEQFF	TGCGCCAGCAGTTTCCGACAGGGGGCCCTAAATGAGCAGTTCTTC	once	TRBV10-2	TRBD1	TRBJ2-1
CASSLDPHLAGDYEQYF	TGTGCCAGCAGCTTAGACCCCCATCTAGCGGGGGATTACGAGCAGTACTTC	.	TRBV11-2	TRBD2	TRBJ2-7
CAISDRHRGLKDTQYF	TGTGCCATCAGTGATCGGCACAGGGGGCTTAAAGATACGCAGTATTTT	.	TRBV10-3	TRBD1	TRBJ2-3
CASSLYTSGAYEQYF	TGTGCCAGCAGTTTATATACTAGCGGGGCCTACGAGCAGTACTTC	.	TRBV28	TRBD2	TRBJ2-7
CAWSDQTGYGYTF	TGTGCCTGGAGTGATCAGACAGGCTATGGCTACACCTTC	.	TRBV30	.	TRBJ1-2
CAIEPGQGGNEQYF	TGTGCCATCGAACCGGGACAGGGGGGAAACGAGCAGTACTTC	.	TRBV10-3	TRBD1	TRBJ2-7
CASSVDRAPPGELFF	TGTGCCAGCAGCGTCGACAGGGCTCCCCCCGGGGAGCTGTTTTTT	.	TRBV9	TRBD1	TRBJ2-2
CASSYSRGGDSPLHF	TGTGCCAGCAGTTACTCGAGGGGGGGTGATTCACCCCTCCACTTT	.	TRBV6-5	.	TRBJ1-6
CASSLGGRQGAIYNEQFF	TGTGCCAGCAGCTTAGGGGGGAGACAGGGGGCGATCTACAATGAGCAGTTCTTC	.	TRBV11-1	TRBD1	TRBJ2-1
CASKRTGIGEKLFF	TGTGCCAGCAAAAGGACAGGGATCGGGGAAAAACTGTTTTTT	.	TRBV6-6	TRBD1	TRBJ1-4
CASSFPAAGYGYTF	TGCGCCAGCAGCTTCCCAGCGGCGGGGTATGGCTACACCTTC	.	TRBV5-1	.	TRBJ1-2
CASSVRTSLSTDTQYF	TGCGCCAGCAGCGTACGGACTAGCCTAAGCACAGATACGCAGTATTTT	.	TRBV5-1	TRBD2	TRBJ2-3
CSAEGGFRETQYF	TGCAGCGCGGAAGGGGGTTTTCGAGAGACCCAGTACTTC	.	TRBV29-1	.	TRBJ2-5
CASSLGGLYGYTF	TGTGCCAGCAGCTTAGGGGGGCTCTATGGCTACACCTTC	.	TRBV7-8	.	TRBJ1-2
CASSGLTGNTEAFF	TGCGCCAGCAGCGGATTGACAGGGAACACTGAAGCTTTCTTT	.	TRBV5-1	.	TRBJ1-1
CASSEPGRTEAFF	TGTGCCAGTAGTGAACCAGGGCGGACTGAAGCTTTCTTT	.	TRBV19	.	TRBJ1-1
CASSLGLVTGELFF	TGTGCCAGCAGCTTAGGCCTAGTCACCGGGGAGCTGTTTTTT	.	TRBV11-2	.	TRBJ2-2
CASSPGGLGTGSKGNQPQHF	TGTGCCAGCTCACCTGGGGGGTTAGGGACAGGGTCGAAGGGCAATCAGCCCCAGCATTTT	.	TRBV18	TRBD1	TRBJ1-5
CASSQEWASGNTDTQYF	TGCGCCAGCAGCCAAGAATGGGCTAGCGGGAACACAGATACGCAGTATTTT	.	TRBV4-3	TRBD2	TRBJ2-3
CASSLGVTGMRGYTF	TGTGCCAGCAGCTTAGGAGTGACAGGGATGCGAGGCTACACCTTC	.	TRBV7-2	TRBD1	TRBJ1-2
CASSPRWNTEAFF	TGTGCCAGTAGTCCCCGGTGGAACACTGAAGCTTTCTTT	.	TRBV19	.	TRBJ1-1
CASSRTVNPYGYTF	TGTGCCAGCAGCAGGACAGTAAATCCTTATGGCTACACCTTC	.	TRBV5-8	.	TRBJ1-2
CASSYFLTGGWGSNQPQHF	TGTGCCAGCAGCTACTTTCTGACAGGGGGATGGGGTAGCAATCAGCCCCAGCATTTT	.	TRBV5-6	TRBD1	TRBJ1-5
CASSTRQAYGYTF	TGTGCCAGCAGCACCCGACAGGCGTATGGCTACACCTTC	.	TRBV7-9	.	TRBJ1-2
CASSSGTEAFYEQYF	TGTGCCAGCTCATCCGGGACAGAGGCCTTCTACGAGCAGTACTTC	.	TRBV18	TRBD1	TRBJ2-7
CASSLGTDKQYF	TGTGCCAGCAGCTTAGGGACAGATAAGCAGTACTTC	.	TRBV7-6	.	TRBJ2-7
CATTGRGRPYEQYF	TGTGCCACCACCGGGAGGGGCCGTCCCTACGAGCAGTACTTC	.	TRBV19	TRBD2	TRBJ2-7
CASSTRDIGQPQHF	TGTGCCAGCAGCACCAGGGATATTGGTCAGCCCCAGCATTTT	.	TRBV6-5	.	TRBJ1-5
CASSLSVPRPAEQYF	TGTGCCAGCAGCTTATCGGTCCCCAGGCCGGCCGAGCAGTACTTC	.	TRBV11-2	.	TRBJ2-7
CSAEGAGTEAFF	TGCAGCGCGGAGGGGGCTGGAACTGAAGCTTTCTTT	.	TRBV29-1	TRBD1	TRBJ1-1
CASSEQGSNSPLHF	TGTGCCAGCAGTGAACAGGGCTCTAATTCACCCCTCCACTTT	.	TRBV2	.	TRBJ1-6
CASSPGTGLAGELFF	TGTGCCAGCAGCCCCGGGACAGGGTTAGCCGGGGAGCTGTTTTTT	.	TRBV7-2	TRBD1	TRBJ2-2
CASSDSTSSSMVSGELFF	TGTGCCAGCAGCGACTCGACTTCCTCCTCCATGGTGTCCGGGGAGCTGTTTTTT	.	TRBV2	.	TRBJ2-2
CASRSGGVGNTIYF	TGTGCCAGCAGATCAGGGGGCGTTGGAAACACCATATATTTT	.	TRBV5-8	TRBD1	TRBJ1-3
CASSIGHSSGANVLTF	TGTGCCAGTAGTATTGGACACTCCTCTGGGGCCAACGTCCTGACTTTC	.	TRBV19	.	TRBJ2-6
CAIRGTALLFTEAFF	TGTGCCATCAGGGGGACAGCACTGCTTTTTACTGAAGCTTTCTTT	.	TRBV10-3	TRBD1	TRBJ1-1
CASSYYRDSGYEQYF	TGTGCCAGCAGTTACTACCGGGACAGTGGATACGAGCAGTACTTC	.	TRBV6-6	TRBD1	TRBJ2-7
CAISGQSKNTEAFF	TGTGCCATTTCGGGACAGAGTAAGAACACTGAAGCTTTCTTT	.	TRBV7-9	TRBD1	TRBJ1-1
CASSLAGAKNIQYF	TGCGCCAGCAGCTTGGCAGGGGCCAAAAACATTCAGTACTTC	.	TRBV5-1	.	TRBJ2-4
CASSQEGGQVGTEAFF	TGCGCCAGCAGCCAAGAAGGAGGACAGGTGGGCACTGAAGCTTTCTTT	.	TRBV4-1	TRBD1	TRBJ1-1
CASSFRKNTEAFF	TGTGCCAGCAGCTTCAGGAAGAACACTGAAGCTTTCTTT	.	TRBV11-3	.	TRBJ1-1
CASSGTGGYEKLFF	TGTGCCAGTAGCGGGACAGGGGGTTATGAAAAACTGTTTTTT	.	TRBV19	TRBD1	TRBJ1-4
CASSQGVTGGTEAFF	TGCGCCAGCAGCCAAGGGGTCACAGGGGGCACTGAAGCTTTCTTT	.	TRBV4-1	TRBD1	TRBJ1-1
CAWSGWGDDGYTF	TGTGCCTGGAGTGGGTGGGGGGACGATGGCTACACCTTC	.	TRBV30	.	TRBJ1-2
CASSLGLTAEETQYF	TGTGCCAGCAGCTTGGGACTAACGGCGGAAGAGACCCAGTACTTC	.	TRBV5-4	.	TRBJ2-5
CASSSDTGSYGYTF	TGTGCCAGCAGTTCAGATACAGGGTCCTATGGCTACACCTTC	.	TRBV7-9	.	TRBJ1-2
CASSPTGSGYTF	TGTGCCAGCAGTCCGACAGGGTCTGGCTACACCTTC	.	TRBV6-6	TRBD1	TRBJ1-2
CASSQSRVGYSSILHF	TGCGCCAGCAGCCAAAGCAGGGTAGGATATTCTTCCATCCTCCACTTT	.	TRBV4-3	.	TRBJ1-6